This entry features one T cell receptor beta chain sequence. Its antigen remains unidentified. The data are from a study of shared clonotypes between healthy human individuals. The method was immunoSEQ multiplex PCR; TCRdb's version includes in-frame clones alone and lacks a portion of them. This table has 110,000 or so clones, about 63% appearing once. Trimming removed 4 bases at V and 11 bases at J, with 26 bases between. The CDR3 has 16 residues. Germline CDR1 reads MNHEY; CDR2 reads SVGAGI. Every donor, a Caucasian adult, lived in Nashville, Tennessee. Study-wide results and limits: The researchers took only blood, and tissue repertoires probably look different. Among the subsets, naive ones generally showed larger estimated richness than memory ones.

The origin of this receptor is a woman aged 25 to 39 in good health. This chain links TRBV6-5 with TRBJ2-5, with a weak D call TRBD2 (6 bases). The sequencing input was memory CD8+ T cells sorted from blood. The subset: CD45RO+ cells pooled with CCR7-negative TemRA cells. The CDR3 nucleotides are TGTGCCAGCAGTTTATCGCCGGGAGAGGTATCGTGGGAGCAGTACTTC. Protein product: CASSLSPGEVSWEQYF.